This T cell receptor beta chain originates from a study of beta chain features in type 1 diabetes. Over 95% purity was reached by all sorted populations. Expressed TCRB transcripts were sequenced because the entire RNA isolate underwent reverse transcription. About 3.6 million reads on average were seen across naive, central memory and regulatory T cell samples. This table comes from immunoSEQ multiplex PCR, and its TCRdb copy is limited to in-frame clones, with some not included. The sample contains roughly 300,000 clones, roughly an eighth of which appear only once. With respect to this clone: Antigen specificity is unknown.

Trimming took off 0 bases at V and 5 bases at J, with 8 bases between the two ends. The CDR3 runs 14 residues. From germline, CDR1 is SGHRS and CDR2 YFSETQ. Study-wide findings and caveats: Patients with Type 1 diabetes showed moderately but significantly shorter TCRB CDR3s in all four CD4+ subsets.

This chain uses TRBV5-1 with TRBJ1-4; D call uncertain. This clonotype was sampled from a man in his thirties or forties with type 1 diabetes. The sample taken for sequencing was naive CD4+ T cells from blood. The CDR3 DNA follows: TGCGCCAGCAGCTTGGCGGCGGGGAATGAAAAACTGTTTTTT. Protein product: CASSLAAGNEKLFF.